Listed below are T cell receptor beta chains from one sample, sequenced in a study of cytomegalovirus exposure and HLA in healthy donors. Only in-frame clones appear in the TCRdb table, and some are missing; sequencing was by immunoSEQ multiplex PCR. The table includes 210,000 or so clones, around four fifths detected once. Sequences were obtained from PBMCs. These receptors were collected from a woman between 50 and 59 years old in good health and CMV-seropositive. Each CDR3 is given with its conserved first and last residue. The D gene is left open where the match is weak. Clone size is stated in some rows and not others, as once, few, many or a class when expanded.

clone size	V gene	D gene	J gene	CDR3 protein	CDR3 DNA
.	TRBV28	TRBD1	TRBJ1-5	CASRRRTGVQPQHF	TGTGCCAGCAGAAGGAGGACAGGGGTACAGCCCCAGCATTTT
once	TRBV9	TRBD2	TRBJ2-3	CASSVTSGGLDTQYF	TGTGCCAGCAGCGTAACTAGCGGGGGTCTAGATACGCAGTATTTT
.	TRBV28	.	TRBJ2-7	CASSLVSTGHEQYF	TGTGCCAGCAGTTTAGTGAGCACGGGTCACGAGCAGTACTTC
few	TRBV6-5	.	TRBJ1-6	CASSYHSSNYNSPLHF	TGTGCCAGCAGTTACCACAGCAGTAATTATAATTCACCCCTCCACTTT
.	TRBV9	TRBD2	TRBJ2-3	CASSVVGSGGSTDTQYF	TGTGCCAGCAGCGTAGTTGGTAGCGGGGGGAGCACAGATACGCAGTATTTT
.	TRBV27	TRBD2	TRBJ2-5	CASSFNGGAETQYF	TGTGCCAGCAGTTTTAACGGGGGGGCTGAGACCCAGTACTTC
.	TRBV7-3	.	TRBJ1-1	CASSLDLNTEAFF	TGTGCCAGCAGCTTGGACTTGAACACTGAAGCTTTCTTT
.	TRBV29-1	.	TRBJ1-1	CSVARDTLNTEAFF	TGCAGCGTTGCAAGGGACACCTTGAACACTGAAGCTTTCTTT
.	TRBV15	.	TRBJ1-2	CATSRDGLNYGYTF	TGTGCCACCAGCAGAGATGGGCTTAACTATGGCTACACCTTC
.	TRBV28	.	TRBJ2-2	CASSSQGRPSGELFF	TGTGCCAGCAGTTCACAAGGGAGACCGAGCGGGGAGCTGTTTTTT
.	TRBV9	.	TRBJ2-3	CASSPTANQGTDTQYF	TGTGCCAGCAGCCCTACAGCAAACCAAGGCACAGATACGCAGTATTTT